Below, 9 T cell receptor beta chains from the same sample are listed, as sequenced in a study of T-cell reconstitution after alpha-beta-depleted transplantation in children. Preparation of the TCRbeta library used unique molecular identifiers. TCRdb independently ran MiXCR on the PCR reads; one entry per CDR3 protein. Of roughly 300,000 distinct CDR3 sequences in the sample, more than 9% were seen once. The source material was peripheral blood, sampled 180 days after TCRalphabeta/CD19-depleted stem cell transplant. Source of these receptors: a male patient under 10 years old who had a stem cell transplant for chronic granulomatous disease, so the T cells may come from the graft donor.

This clonotype was seen more than once but under ten times. The chain is built from TRBV14 and TRBJ2-1, with 8 positions matching TRBD2. From germline, CDR1 is SGHDN and CDR2 FVKESK. V shed 1 base and J 0 bases; nucleotides not matched to a gene: 14. The CDR3 runs to 20 residues. The CDR3 is CASSQGSRSGGLSSYNEQFF. DNA of the CDR3: TGTGCCAGCAGCCAAGGGTCGAGAAGCGGGGGCCTCAGCTCCTACAATGAGCAGTTCTTC.

Ten or more counts support this clonotype. The chain links TRBV7-8 to TRBJ2-2; D remains ambiguous. The CDR3 has 18 residues. CDR1 is SGHVS, CDR2 FQNEAQ, per germline. V lost 4 bases, J lost 4 bases, and 22 bases lay in between. In DNA, the CDR3 is TGTGCCAGCAGCTCCCTTAGGACCTTCGGGCCTTTCACCGGGGAGCTGTTTTTT. It translates to CASSSLRTFGPFTGELFF.

V gene TRBV5-1 combines with J gene TRBJ2-3, with D tentatively TRBD1 (6 bases). CDR3 length: 16 residues. The V gene's germline CDR1 is SGHRS and CDR2 YFSETQ. The V gene lost 3 bases and the J gene lost 0 bases, with 14 bases spanning the gap. The CDR3 nucleotides read TGCGCCAGCAGCTCCCGACGACAGGTTAGCACAGATACGCAGTATTTT. Its protein product is CASSSRRQVSTDTQYF.

This clonotype was picked up many times. This chain joins TRBV6-2 or TRBV6-3 and TRBJ1-2; possibly TRBD1 for D (5 bases). V lost 4 bases, J lost 0 bases, and 9 bases lay in between. Germline V gives CDR1 MNHEY, CDR2 SVGEGT. This CDR3 comprises 14 residues. CDR3 residues: CASSFRGANYGYTF. In nucleotides, the CDR3 is TGTGCCAGCAGTTTTCGGGGGGCTAACTATGGCTACACCTTC.

This clonotype has a count of ten or more. The rearrangement uses TRBV28 and TRBJ2-3; 16 positions match TRBD2. The V gene end was trimmed by 5 bases and the J gene end by 2 bases; junction bases not matched to a gene: 7. This CDR3 has 18 residues. Per the germline V gene, CDR1 is MDHEN and CDR2 is SYDVKM. The CDR3 DNA reads as TGTGCCAGCAGTGAGGGACTAGCGGGAGGGGGGAACACAGATACGCAGTATTTT. It encodes CASSEGLAGGGNTDTQYF.

This clonotype was picked up many times. V is TRBV9 and J is TRBJ1-2; D is undetermined. The V gene lost 3 bases and the J gene lost 0 bases, with 9 bases spanning the gap. CDR1 and CDR2 from the germline V gene are SGDLS and YYNGEE. The CDR3 is 14 amino acids. For the CDR3, the DNA is TGTGCCAGCAGCGCCGACCCAACTAACTATGGCTACACCTTC. It codes for CASSADPTNYGYTF.

At least ten counts were recorded for this clonotype. This chain uses TRBV12-3 or TRBV12-4 with TRBJ2-1, with a possible D match to TRBD2 (7 bases). The V gene lost 3 bases and the J gene lost 5 bases, with 14 bases spanning the gap. This CDR3 is 15 amino acids long. DNA for the CDR3: TGTGCCAGCAGTTTGATGGGGGGGCGTCACAATGAGCAGTTCTTC. Translation: CASSLMGGRHNEQFF.

To note about this clonotype: A much larger clone differs by one base, so this may be a read error. The CDR3 coding sequence is TGCTGTGCTAGAGATCAAGCCGGTCAGCCCCAGCATTTT. It codes for CCARDQAGQPQHF. The chain couples TRBV20-1 to TRBJ1-5; no reliable D call. The CDR3 spans 13 residues. CDR1 and CDR2 (germline): DFQATT, SNEGSKA (reference sequence).

This clonotype was recorded at least ten times. V usage is TRBV28 and J usage is TRBJ2-7; no clear D gene. Trimming removed 3 bases from V and 5 bases from J, with 14 bases in between. CDR3 length equals 14 residues. Germline V lookup: CDR1 MDHEN, CDR2 SYDVKM. The CDR3 region has the DNA TGTGCCAGCAGTTTTAGGGCAGGCGCCGACGAGCAGTACTTC. It encodes CASSFRAGADEQYF.